A single sample is the source of the 30 T cell receptor beta chains below, sequenced in a study of blood T cell repertoires in COVID-19. Generated by immunoSEQ multiplex PCR, the TCRdb table keeps only in-frame clones and is missing some. The table shows approximately 220,000 clones, with roughly 88% occurring only once. Sequenced material: PBMCs or T cells enriched from blood (not recorded which). The source of these receptors is a woman aged 40 to 55 with acute COVID-19.

This clone was seen only a few times. The rearrangement uses TRBV2 and TRBJ1-2; tentative D call: TRBD1 (5 bases). Germline CDR1 and CDR2: SNHLY and FYNNEI. The CDR3 has 13 residues. V was shortened by 2 bases and J by 6 bases, with 10 bases between the two germline ends. CDR3 bases: TGTGCCAGCAGTGAACAAGGAGGGGATGGCTACACCTTC. It translates to CASSEQGGDGYTF.

The rearrangement links TRBV18 to TRBJ2-5; weak D call: TRBD1 (6 bases). The CDR3 consists of 17 residues. CDR1 is KGHSH, CDR2 LQKENI, per germline. Trimming took off 1 base at V and 2 bases at J, with 17 bases between the two ends. The CDR3 sequence: CASSPRSTGIEQETQYF. CDR3 sequence (DNA): TGTGCCAGCTCACCACGATCGACAGGAATCGAACAAGAGACCCAGTACTTC. The whole variable domain, remainder taken from reference TRBV18 and TRBJ2-5, is NAGVMQNPRHLVRRRGQEARLRCSPMKGHSHVYWYRQLPEEGLKFMVYLQKENIIDESGMPKERFSAEFPKEGPSILRIQQVVRGDSAAYFCASSPRSTGIEQETQYFGPGTRLLVL.

DNA for the CDR3: TGTGCCAGCAGTTTAATCCAACTTCCTCGGACAGGGGGCTGGACCGGGGAGCTGTTTTTT. Translation: CASSLIQLPRTGGWTGELFF. The V and J genes are TRBV27 and TRBJ2-2; 11 bases map to TRBD1. Per germline, CDR1 MNHEY and CDR2 SMNVEV (reference sequence). With V trimmed by 2 bases and J by 5 bases, 16 bases remained unmatched. CDR3 size: 20 residues.

This clone has a single count. The chain joins TRBV19 to TRBJ1-5; tentatively, D is TRBD1 (6 bases). In germline, CDR1 is LNHDA, CDR2 SQIVND (reference sequence). V was pared by 5 bases and J by 2 bases, with 16 bases between. This CDR3 contains 16 residues. CDR3 protein: CASSETGLSRNQPQHF. The CDR3, as DNA: TGTGCCAGTAGTGAAACAGGGCTGAGCCGCAATCAGCCCCAGCATTTT.

In nucleotides, the CDR3 is TGTGCCAGCCTAGGCACCTCTGGAAACACCATATATTTT. Translation gives CASLGTSGNTIYF. The chain has TRBV7-9 and TRBJ1-3; no definite D call. The CDR3 runs 13 residues. The germline V gene has CDR1 SEHNR and CDR2 FQNEAQ (reference sequence). The germline V and J ends were trimmed by 8 bases and 0 bases, with 8 bases remaining between them.

This clone came up once. This chain connects TRBV19 to TRBJ2-3; D perhaps matches TRBD2 (6 bases). Trimming shortened V by 6 bases and J by 6 bases, and 13 bases separated the two germline ends. The CDR3 runs 13 residues. The germline CDR1 and CDR2 sequences are LNHDA and SQIVND (reference sequence). The chain's CDR3 is CASSGTVRDTQYF. The CDR3 DNA reads as TGTGCCAGTAGCGGGACTGTTCGCGATACGCAGTATTTT.

The V gene is TRBV9, the J gene TRBJ2-3; 11 bases align to TRBD2. Per the germline V gene, CDR1 is SGDLS and CDR2 is YYNGEE. V gave up 6 bases and J gave up 1 base; unmatched junction bases: 4. The CDR3 loop spans 15 amino acids. CDR3 residues: CASTKLAGGTDTQYF. The CDR3 DNA reads as TGTGCCAGCACCAAACTAGCGGGAGGCACAGATACGCAGTATTTT. Variable domain in full (rest from reference TRBV9 and TRBJ2-3): DSGVTQTPKHLITATGQRVTLRCSPRSGDLSVYWYQQSLDQGLQFLIQYYNGEERAKGNILERFSAQQFPDLHSELNLSSLELGDSALYFCASTKLAGGTDTQYFGPGTRLTVL.

A word on this clone: The junction departs from germline at one end; a sequencing error may be responsible. CDR3 sequence: CASSPQASEQFF. CDR3 sequence (DNA): TGTGCTAGCAGCCCTCAGGCCAGTGAGCAGTTCTTC. J is TRBJ2-1 and V is TRBV7-7, with D unclear. This CDR3 comprises 12 residues. In germline, CDR1 is SSHAT, CDR2 FNYEAQ (reference sequence).

The chain recombines TRBV20-1 with TRBJ2-1, with TRBD2 as a possible D gene (5 bases). V was shortened by 5 bases and J by 9 bases, with 11 bases between the two germline ends. Germline V gene data show CDR1 as DFQATT and CDR2 as SNEGSKA (reference sequence). The CDR3 runs 11 residues. CDR3 protein: CSARGGGEQFF. The CDR3 coding sequence is TGCAGTGCTCGGGGTGGTGGTGAGCAGTTCTTC.

This clone has a single count. The chain couples TRBV7-9 to TRBJ1-2; TRBD1 matches 8 bases. Germline values: CDR1 SEHNR, CDR2 FQNEAQ (reference sequence). The CDR3 length is 14 residues. Unmatched junction bases numbered 12, after V lost 8 bases and J lost 7 bases. The CDR3 reads CASPDDRGLGGYTF. In DNA, the CDR3 is TGTGCCAGCCCCGATGACAGGGGTTTAGGTGGCTACACCTTC.

This chain connects TRBV24-1 to TRBJ2-6; D is perhaps TRBD1 (5 bases). The CDR3 contains 16 residues. Trimming pared 3 bases from V and 3 bases from J, leaving 11 bases between. Germline V gene lookup returns CDR1 KGHDR and CDR2 SFDVKD. CDR3 nucleotide sequence: TGTGCCACCAGTGATGAATCAGGGTTTGGGGCCAACGTCCTGACTTTC. Translation gives CATSDESGFGANVLTF.

The chain combines TRBV18 with TRBJ1-1; possible D gene TRBD1, 5 bases. Trimming pared 6 bases from V and 4 bases from J, leaving 9 bases between. The CDR3 covers 12 residues. Germline assignment: CDR1 KGHSH and CDR2 LQKENI. CDR3 residues: CASSFGGTEAFF. The DNA for the CDR3 is TGTGCCAGCTCTTTCGGGGGCACTGAAGCTTTCTTT.

This sequence joins TRBV9 and TRBJ1-6; 9 bases agree with TRBD1. Germline V gene sequence: CDR1 SGDLS, CDR2 YYNGEE. CDR3 length: 16 amino acids. The J segment lost 4 bases and the V segment lost 0 bases, leaving 2 bases of the junction unmatched. In DNA form, the CDR3 reads TGTGCCAGCAGCGTAGGAGGACAGGGGTATAATTCACCCCTCCACTTT. It yields the protein CASSVGGQGYNSPLHF.

On this clone itself: This CDR3 is also generated by other DNA sequences in the sample. The chain employs TRBV18 and TRBJ2-5, with TRBD1 matching 9 bases. The germline V gene encodes CDR1 KGHSH and CDR2 LQKENI. This CDR3 spans 13 amino acids. V trimming: 2 bases; J trimming: 5 bases; junction bases outside the gene matches: 0. CDR3 coding DNA: TGTGCCAGCTCACCAGGACAGGGGGAGACCCAGTACTTC. Translating it yields CASSPGQGETQYF. The full variable domain, its missing parts supplied by reference TRBV18 and TRBJ2-5, is NAGVMQNPRHLVRRRGQEARLRCSPMKGHSHVYWYRQLPEEGLKFMVYLQKENIIDESGMPKERFSAEFPKEGPSILRIQQVVRGDSAAYFCASSPGQGETQYFGPGTRLLVL.

V gene TRBV7-9 combines with J gene TRBJ1-1; no reliable D call. Trimming pared 5 bases from V and 3 bases from J, leaving 7 bases between. CDR1 and CDR2 (germline): SEHNR, FQNEAQ (reference sequence). This CDR3 has 12 amino acids. The CDR3 DNA follows: TGTGCCAGCAGCCCCCCCTACACTGAAGCTTTCTTT. This encodes CASSPPYTEAFF. Complete variable domain (other parts from reference TRBV7-9 and TRBJ1-1): DTGVSQNPRHKITKRGQNVTFRCDPISEHNRLYWYRQTLGQGPEFLTYFQNEAQLEKSRLLSDRFSAERPKGSFSTLEIQRTEQGDSAMYLCASSPPYTEAFFGQGTRLTVV.

The V call is TRBV9, the J call TRBJ2-1; a weak D match, TRBD1 (5 bases). The V and J ends lost 0 bases and 4 bases respectively, with 11 bases between them. The CDR3 extends over 15 amino acids. Germline V gene lookup returns CDR1 SGDLS and CDR2 YYNGEE. The CDR3 reads CASSVDGRDYNEQFF. The CDR3 DNA sequence: TGTGCCAGCAGCGTAGATGGCAGGGATTACAATGAGCAGTTCTTC.

This clone was seen once. The CDR3 sequence: CASSLQRGGLDTQYF. The CDR3 coding sequence is TGTGCCAGCAGCTTACAGCGGGGGGGTTTGGATACGCAGTATTTT. The gene calls are TRBV7-3 and TRBJ2-3, with 10 positions matching TRBD2. CDR1 is SGHTA and CDR2 is FQGTGA in the germline V gene. J gave up 6 bases and V 2 bases, and 5 bases lay outside the gene matches. The length of the CDR3 is 15 residues.

The chain employs TRBV3-1 (or the pseudogene TRBV3-2) and TRBJ1-5; TRBD1 agrees at 7 bases. V trimming: 4 bases; J trimming: 0 bases; junction bases outside the gene matches: 6. The CDR3 has 16 residues. CDR1 and CDR2 from the germline V gene are LGHDT and YNNKEL (reference sequence). The DNA for the CDR3 is TGTGCCAGCAGCCCGCGGAGGGGGCCTAGCAATCAGCCCCAGCATTTT. Protein product: CASSPRRGPSNQPQHF.

The genes are TRBV5-6 and TRBJ1-3; the match to TRBD1 covers 11 bases. V trimming: 6 bases; J trimming: 1 base; junction bases outside the gene matches: 12. The CDR3 has 18 amino acids. Looked up from germline, CDR1 is SGHDT and CDR2 is YYEEEE. The CDR3 spells CASNKRTGGSPSGNTIYF. The CDR3 DNA reads as TGTGCCAGCAATAAAAGGACAGGGGGCTCGCCTTCTGGAAACACCATATATTTT.

The chain is built from TRBV2 and TRBJ1-5; D unresolved. CDR3 length: 12 amino acids. The V gene's germline CDR1 is SNHLY and CDR2 FYNNEI. The ends were cut back, 7 bases at V and 3 bases at J, with 7 bases in the middle. The CDR3 here is CASKDFNQPQHF. For the CDR3, the DNA is TGTGCCAGCAAGGACTTCAATCAGCCCCAGCATTTT.

V and J are TRBV7-9 and TRBJ2-1, with D possibly TRBD2 on 6 matching bases. Trimming stripped 2 bases from V and 10 bases from J, with 9 bases between. The CDR3 is made up of 12 amino acids. Germline V gene sequence: CDR1 SEHNR, CDR2 FQNEAQ (reference sequence). The CDR3 coding sequence is TGTGCCAGCAGCTTAAGGCGGGAAGAGCAGTTCTTC. This encodes CASSLRREEQFF. The variable domain in full, completed from reference TRBV7-9 and TRBJ2-1, reads DTGVSQNPRHKITKRGQNVTFRCDPISEHNRLYWYRQTLGQGPEFLTYFQNEAQLEKSRLLSDRFSAERPKGSFSTLEIQRTEQGDSAMYLCASSLRREEQFFGPGTRLTVL.

V and J are TRBV10-3 and TRBJ1-4; TRBD1 aligns across 7 bases. V lost 10 bases to trimming and J lost 1 base; unmatched junction nucleotides: 3. Germline V CDR1 and CDR2: ENHRY, SYGVKD. The CDR3 contains 13 residues. Here the CDR3 reads CATSGGTNEKLFF. CDR3 coding DNA: TGTGCCACCTCAGGGGGAACTAATGAAAAACTGTTTTTT.

V and J are TRBV15 and TRBJ1-2, with D perhaps matching TRBD1 (5 bases). V shed 4 bases and J shed 6 bases, with 12 bases lying between them. The CDR3 is made up of 13 amino acids. The V gene's germline CDR1 is LNHNV and CDR2 YYDKDF (reference sequence). Here the CDR3 DNA reads TGTGCCACCAGCATCAGGGTCTCGGATGGCTACACCTTC. Amino acids: CATSIRVSDGYTF.

This chain links TRBV11-1 with TRBJ1-1; 7 bases map to TRBD1. Per germline, CDR1 SGHAT and CDR2 FQDESV (reference sequence). The CDR3 runs 14 residues. The junction had 7 bases not matched to a gene; V was cut back by 6 bases and J by 3 bases. The CDR3 protein is CASRSRTGYTEAFF. In DNA, the CDR3 is TGTGCCAGCAGATCTAGGACAGGCTACACTGAAGCTTTCTTT. Full variable domain (outside the CDR3, taken from reference TRBV11-1 and TRBJ1-1): EAEVAQSPRYKITEKSQAVAFWCDPISGHATLYWYRQILGQGPELLVQFQDESVVDDSQLPKDRFSAERLKGVDSTLKIQPAELGDSAMYLCASRSRTGYTEAFFGQGTRLTVV.

This clone was recorded once. The V call is TRBV2, the J call TRBJ1-1, with D hard to call. This CDR3 spans 14 amino acids. Germline V gives CDR1 SNHLY, CDR2 FYNNEI. Between the trimmed V and J ends, which lost 6 bases and 1 base, there was a span of 12 bases. The CDR3, as DNA: TGTGCCAGCAGGATAAGATCAGAGAACACTGAAGCTTTCTTT. Protein: CASRIRSENTEAFF.

This clone was seen repeatedly, ten times or more. The V call is TRBV9, the J call TRBJ2-1; D remains ambiguous. The CDR3 is made up of 13 amino acids. V was pared by 4 bases and J by 8 bases, with 13 bases between. The germline gives CDR1 SGDLS, CDR2 YYNGEE. DNA of the CDR3: TGTGCCAGCAGCCCCAACTCCCCCCATGAGCAGTTCTTC. It is translated as CASSPNSPHEQFF.

The chain employs TRBV27 and TRBJ1-5, with D unresolved. The germline V and J ends were trimmed by 0 bases and 2 bases, with 17 bases remaining between them. The CDR3 contains 18 residues. The germline V gene encodes CDR1 MNHEY and CDR2 SMNVEV (reference sequence). The CDR3 sequence is CASSLSIAGGRRNQPQHF. CDR3 nucleotides: TGTGCCAGCAGTTTATCGATAGCCGGAGGGCGACGCAATCAGCCCCAGCATTTT.

J is TRBJ1-1 and V is TRBV11-2, with D uncertain. Germline V CDR1 and CDR2: SGHAT, FQNNGV. The CDR3 totals 12 residues. The germline V and J ends were trimmed by 5 bases and 7 bases, with 11 bases remaining between them. In nucleotides, the CDR3 is TGTGCCAGCAGCCGCACAATCGTTGAAGCTTTCTTT. It translates to CASSRTIVEAFF.

This chain connects TRBV27 to TRBJ1-5, with TRBD1 as a possible D gene (5 bases). Trimming took off 6 bases at V and 4 bases at J, with 16 bases between the two ends. CDR1 is MNHEY, CDR2 SMNVEV, per germline (reference sequence). CDR3 length: 15 amino acids. The CDR3 nucleotides read TGTGCCAGCAGAAGCCTCCAGGGTTGGAATCAGCCCCAGCATTTT. As protein: CASRSLQGWNQPQHF.

This rearrangement joins TRBV5-5 to TRBJ1-1, with 9 bases fitting TRBD1. The germline CDR1 and CDR2 sequences are SGHKS and YYEKEE (reference sequence). J gave up 2 bases and V 4 bases, and 6 bases lay outside the gene matches. CDR3 length equals 15 residues. For the CDR3, the DNA is TGTGCCAGCAGCCCCGGGACAGGGACCAACACTGAAGCTTTCTTT. It yields the protein CASSPGTGTNTEAFF.